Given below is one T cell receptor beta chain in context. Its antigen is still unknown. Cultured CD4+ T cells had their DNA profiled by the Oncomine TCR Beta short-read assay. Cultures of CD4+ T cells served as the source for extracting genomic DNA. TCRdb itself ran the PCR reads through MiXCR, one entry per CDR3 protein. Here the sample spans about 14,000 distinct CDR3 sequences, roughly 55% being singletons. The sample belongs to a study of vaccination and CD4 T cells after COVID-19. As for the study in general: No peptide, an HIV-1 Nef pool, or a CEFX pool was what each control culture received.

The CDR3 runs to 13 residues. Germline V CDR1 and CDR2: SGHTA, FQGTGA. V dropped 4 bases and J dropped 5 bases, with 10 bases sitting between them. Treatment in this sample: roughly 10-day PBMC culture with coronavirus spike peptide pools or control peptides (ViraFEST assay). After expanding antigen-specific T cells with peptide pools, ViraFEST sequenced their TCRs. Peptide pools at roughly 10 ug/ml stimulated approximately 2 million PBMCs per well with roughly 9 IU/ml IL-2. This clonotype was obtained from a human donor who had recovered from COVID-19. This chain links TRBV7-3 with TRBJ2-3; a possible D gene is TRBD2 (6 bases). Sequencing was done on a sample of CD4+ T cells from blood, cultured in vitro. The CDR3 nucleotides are TGTGCCAGCAGCTCACTAGCCGGAGATACGCAGTATTTT. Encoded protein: CASSSLAGDTQYF.